The 22 T cell receptor beta chains below come from one sample, sequenced in a study of control samples from healthy donors and cancer patients. Data came from immunoSEQ multiplex PCR; TCRdb stores just in-frame clones and leaves some out. This table has around 67,000 clones, around nine tenths appearing once. The sample consisted of PBMCs. The receptors here all came from a man aged 55 to 69 with colorectal cancer.

The rearrangement joins TRBV28 to TRBJ2-7, with TRBD1 identical over 11 bases. With 3 bases clipped from V and 7 bases from J, the junction kept 5 bases outside the gene matches. In germline, CDR1 is MDHEN, CDR2 SYDVKM. The CDR3 sequence is 14 residues long. The CDR3 DNA is TGTGCCAGCAGTTTTGGACAGGGGGCGCGAGAGCAGTACTTC. Translated: CASSFGQGAREQYF.

V usage is TRBV6-2 or TRBV6-3 and J usage is TRBJ1-4, with D tentatively TRBD1 (6 bases). The ends were cut back, 4 bases at V and 5 bases at J, with 17 bases in the middle. CDR3 length equals 16 residues. Germline-derived CDR1 and CDR2 are MNHEY and SVGEGT. CDR3 loop: CASSLGTGTRNEKLFF. CDR3 bases: TGTGCCAGCAGTTTGGGGACCGGGACAAGGAATGAAAAACTGTTTTTT.

The chain employs TRBV5-6 and TRBJ1-2, with 7 bases that match TRBD1. The junction had 10 bases not matched to a gene; V was cut back by 4 bases and J by 4 bases. This CDR3 comprises 15 residues. Germline V lookup: CDR1 SGHDT, CDR2 YYEEEE. CDR3 loop: CASSQLDRRGYGYTF. The CDR3 DNA follows: TGTGCCAGCAGCCAACTGGACAGGAGGGGCTATGGCTACACCTTC.

The chain couples TRBV19 to TRBJ1-1, with D uncertain. Trimming cost V 3 bases and J 0 bases, with 8 bases left between them. Germline assignment: CDR1 LNHDA and CDR2 SQIVND (reference sequence). The CDR3 is made up of 14 amino acids. CDR3 amino acids: CASSILNMNTEAFF. DNA of the CDR3: TGTGCCAGTAGTATTTTGAACATGAACACTGAAGCTTTCTTT.

Concerning this clone itself: Additional DNA sequences in this sample encode the identical CDR3. This chain connects TRBV4-1 to TRBJ2-7; D is undetermined. Trimming removed 1 base from V and 5 bases from J, with 9 bases in between. CDR1 and CDR2 (germline): MGHRA, YSYEKL. This CDR3 has 13 amino acids. This CDR3 is CASSQVGWDEQYF. In DNA, the CDR3 is TGCGCCAGCAGCCAAGTGGGGTGGGACGAGCAGTACTTC.

This chain links TRBV2 with TRBJ1-3; D remains ambiguous. CDR3 length equals 13 residues. Germline assignment: CDR1 SNHLY and CDR2 FYNNEI. V lost 5 bases, J lost 2 bases, and 7 bases lay in between. CDR3 residues: CASSPAAGNTIYF. CDR3 bases: TGTGCCAGCAGTCCGGCAGCTGGAAACACCATATATTTT. Together with reference TRBV2 and TRBJ1-3, the CDR3 gives the full variable domain: EPEVTQTPSHQVTQMGQEVILRCVPISNHLYFYWYRQILGQKVEFLVSFYNNEISEKSEIFDDQFSVERPDGSNFTLKIRSTKLEDSAMYFCASSPAAGNTIYFGEGSWLTVV.

This clone was seen more than once but under ten times. The J gene is TRBJ2-1, the V gene TRBV7-2, with 10 bases matching TRBD1. Germline V CDR1 and CDR2: SGHTA, FQGNSA. Trimming cost V 5 bases and J 6 bases; bases outside gene matches: 10. The CDR3 runs 16 residues. The CDR3 reads CASSARGTGDFNEQFF. The CDR3 DNA is TGTGCCAGCAGCGCTCGCGGGACAGGGGATTTCAATGAGCAGTTCTTC. Full variable domain (missing parts from reference TRBV7-2 and TRBJ2-1): GAGVSQSPSNKVTEKGKDVELRCDPISGHTALYWYRQSLGQGLEFLIYFQGNSAPDKSGLPSDRFSAERTGGSVSTLTIQRTQQEDSAVYLCASSARGTGDFNEQFFGPGTRLTVL.

The gene calls are TRBV2 and TRBJ1-4; TRBD1 agrees at 9 bases. Unmatched junction bases numbered 5, after V lost 4 bases and J lost 8 bases. CDR1 is SNHLY and CDR2 is FYNNEI in the germline V gene. The CDR3 loop spans 14 amino acids. The CDR3 reads CASSVQGAWEKLFF. CDR3 coding DNA: TGTGCCAGCAGTGTACAGGGGGCTTGGGAAAAACTGTTTTTT.

V is TRBV12-3 or TRBV12-4 and J is TRBJ1-5; 7 bases are shared with TRBD1. V lost 6 bases, J lost 4 bases, and 3 bases stayed unmatched. CDR3 length: 13 amino acids. CDR3 nucleotide sequence: TGTGCCAGCAGAGGGACAGCGAATCAGCCCCAGCATTTT. Translation gives CASRGTANQPQHF.

The genes are TRBV19 and TRBJ2-1; D is possibly TRBD1 or TRBD2 (5 bases each). Germline V gene lookup returns CDR1 LNHDA and CDR2 SQIVND (reference sequence). The CDR3 consists of 13 residues. V was trimmed by 7 bases and J by 13 bases, leaving 20 bases between them. CDR3 nucleotides: TGTGCCAGTACCCGAGAGAGGGGCATGGTCCAGTTCTTC. This codes for CASTRERGMVQFF. Looking up the rest from reference TRBV19 and TRBJ2-1 gives the full variable domain: DGGITQSPKYLFRKEGQNVTLSCEQNLNHDAMYWYRQDPGQGLRLIYYSQIVNDFQKGDIAEGYSVSREKKESFPLTVTSAQKNPTAFYLCASTRERGMVQFFGPGTRLTVL.

This clone came up once. V and J are TRBV3-1 (or the pseudogene TRBV3-2) and TRBJ2-7, with no clear D. The CDR3 runs 12 residues. CDR1 is LGHDT, CDR2 YNNKEL, per germline (reference sequence). The V end was cut by 2 bases, the J end by 6 bases, with 8 bases between. CDR3: CASSQTRVEQYF. The CDR3 coding sequence is TGTGCCAGCAGCCAAACGAGAGTCGAGCAGTACTTC.

The rearrangement joins TRBV25-1 to TRBJ2-7; D is ambiguous. V lost 5 bases and J 6 bases, leaving 8 bases between the germline ends. Germline V gene data show CDR1 as MGHDK and CDR2 as SYGVNS. This CDR3 is 11 amino acids long. CDR3 sequence: CASSRGGEQYF. CDR3 nucleotides: TGTGCCAGCAGTCGAGGTGGCGAGCAGTACTTC.

The gene calls are TRBV19 and TRBJ2-7; 11 nucleotides match TRBD1. The CDR3 totals 17 residues. CDR1 and CDR2 (germline): LNHDA, SQIVND (reference sequence). The V gene end was trimmed by 1 base and the J gene end by 0 bases; junction bases not matched to a gene: 5. The CDR3 region is CASSIGTGGYSSYEQYF. The CDR3 DNA follows: TGTGCCAGTAGTATAGGGACAGGGGGCTATAGCTCCTACGAGCAGTACTTC. The full variable domain, its missing parts supplied by reference TRBV19 and TRBJ2-7, is DGGITQSPKYLFRKEGQNVTLSCEQNLNHDAMYWYRQDPGQGLRLIYYSQIVNDFQKGDIAEGYSVSREKKESFPLTVTSAQKNPTAFYLCASSIGTGGYSSYEQYFGPGTRLTVT.

The chain employs TRBV25-1 and TRBJ2-1; 7 nucleotides match TRBD1. Losses at the gene ends were 4 bases for V and 0 bases for J; bases not matched to a gene: 3. Germline V gene lookup returns CDR1 MGHDK and CDR2 SYGVNS. The CDR3 length is 15 residues. Written as DNA, the CDR3 is TGTGCCAGCAGTGTACCAGGGGGCTCCTACAATGAGCAGTTCTTC. Its translation: CASSVPGGSYNEQFF. The variable domain in full, completed from reference TRBV25-1 and TRBJ2-1, reads EADIYQTPRYLVIGTGKKITLECSQTMGHDKMYWYQQDPGMELHLIHYSYGVNSTEKGDLSSESTVSRIRTEHFPLTLESARPSHTSQYLCASSVPGGSYNEQFFGPGTRLTVL.

CDR3 sequence (DNA): TGCGCCAGCAGCCAGAATAGCAATCAGCCCCAGCATTTT. Encoded protein: CASSQNSNQPQHF. The genes are TRBV4-1 and TRBJ1-5; D is undetermined. Trimming cost V 3 bases and J 0 bases, with 3 bases left between them. Germline CDR1 reads MGHRA; CDR2 reads YSYEKL. The CDR3 is 13 residues long.

This chain connects TRBV19 to TRBJ2-7; TRBD1 agrees at 7 bases. CDR1 and CDR2 (germline): LNHDA, SQIVND (reference sequence). The CDR3 runs to 15 residues. The ends lost 3 bases at V and 2 bases at J; junction bases unmatched: 7. Here the CDR3 reads CASSIGAGGAYEQYF. The CDR3 region has the DNA TGTGCCAGTAGTATTGGGGCAGGGGGTGCCTACGAGCAGTACTTC.

This chain joins TRBV6-2 or TRBV6-3 and TRBJ2-7; TRBD1 might be the D (6 bases). CDR3 length: 16 residues. The V gene lost 2 bases and the J gene lost 2 bases, with 16 bases spanning the gap. CDR1 is MNHEY and CDR2 is SVGEGT in the germline V gene. CDR3 DNA sequence: TGTGCCAGCAGTTACACCCTTAGGGGGACCACCTACGAGCAGTACTTC. Its translation: CASSYTLRGTTYEQYF.

The chain has TRBV9 and TRBJ1-2; D gene ambiguous. The CDR3 has 14 amino acids. The V gene's germline CDR1 is SGDLS and CDR2 YYNGEE. The V end lost 4 bases, the J end lost 6 bases, and 16 bases lay between the germline ends. CDR3 DNA: TGTGCCAGCAGCCCCACCGGCGGACCGAATGGCTACACCTTC. Translated, it gives CASSPTGGPNGYTF.

This chain connects TRBV6-5 to TRBJ2-2; a weak D match, TRBD1 (5 bases). The CDR3 has 15 amino acids. Per the germline V gene, CDR1 is MNHEY and CDR2 is SVGAGI. Trimming took 2 bases from V and 1 from J, leaving 8 bases between them. The CDR3 spells CASSYVDRNTGELFF. CDR3 nucleotide sequence: TGTGCCAGCAGTTACGTCGACAGGAACACCGGGGAGCTGTTTTTT.

In this sample, this clone turned up once. The chain carries TRBV4-3 and TRBJ1-6, with D uncertain. Germline V CDR1 and CDR2: LGHNA, YSLEER. Trimming removed 1 base at V and 2 bases at J, with 12 bases between. This CDR3 contains 17 residues. In nucleotides, the CDR3 is TGCGCCAGCAGCCAAGGCGATTCGGGCGCCTATAATTCACCCCTCCACTTT. Amino acid sequence: CASSQGDSGAYNSPLHF.

This chain uses TRBV7-9 with TRBJ2-7; D uncertain. Trimming took off 0 bases at V and 2 bases at J, with 2 bases between the two ends. Germline V gives CDR1 SEHNR, CDR2 FQNEAQ (reference sequence). The CDR3 is 12 amino acids. The CDR3 DNA reads as TGTGCCAGCAGCTTAGCAACCTACGAGCAGTACTTC. This sequence encodes CASSLATYEQYF.

This sequence joins TRBV7-9 and TRBJ1-6; D unclear. V dropped 4 bases and J dropped 11 bases, with 12 bases sitting between them. Germline V gene data show CDR1 as SEHNR and CDR2 as FQNEAQ (reference sequence). The CDR3 is 13 residues long. The CDR3 DNA follows: TGTGCCAGCAGCTCGGAGAGTGGGACACCCCTCCACTTT. Its translation: CASSSESGTPLHF. The entire variable domain, with the rest obtained from reference TRBV7-9 and TRBJ1-6, is as follows: DTGVSQNPRHKITKRGQNVTFRCDPISEHNRLYWYRQTLGQGPEFLTYFQNEAQLEKSRLLSDRFSAERPKGSFSTLEIQRTEQGDSAMYLCASSSESGTPLHFGNGTRLTVT.